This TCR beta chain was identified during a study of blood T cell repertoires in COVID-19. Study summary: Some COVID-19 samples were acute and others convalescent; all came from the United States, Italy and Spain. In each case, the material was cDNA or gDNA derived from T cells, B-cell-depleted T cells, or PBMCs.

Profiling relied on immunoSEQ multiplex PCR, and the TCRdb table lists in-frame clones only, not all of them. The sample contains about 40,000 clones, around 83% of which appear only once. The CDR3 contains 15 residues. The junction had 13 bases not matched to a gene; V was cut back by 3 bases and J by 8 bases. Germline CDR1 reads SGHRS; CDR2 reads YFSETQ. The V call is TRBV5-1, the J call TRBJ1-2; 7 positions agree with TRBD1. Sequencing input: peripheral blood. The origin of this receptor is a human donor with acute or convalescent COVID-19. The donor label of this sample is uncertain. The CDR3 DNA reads TGCGCCAGCAGCTCGCCGGACAGGCAGGATCGAGGCTACACCTTC. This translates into CASSSPDRQDRGYTF.